These T cell receptor beta chains were read from a single sample in a study of PD-L1 blockade in urothelial cancer. Generated by immunoSEQ multiplex PCR, the TCRdb table keeps only in-frame clones and is missing some. The sample consists of 80,000 to 90,000 clones, 70% to 90% of them appearing once. The sequencing used PBMCs, collected around atezolizumab (anti-PD-L1) treatment. The receptors here all came from a man aged 55 to 70 with urothelial cancer. Both conserved end residues are trimmed from each CDR3. A D gene is named only where the DNA matches it firmly. For some rows the clone size is stated as once, few or many, or as a class when expanded; others skip it.

clone size: NA
D gene: TRBD2
V gene: TRBV5-1
CDR3 protein: ASSSGTRGYYNEQF

clone size: NA
D gene: NA
V gene: TRBV6-6
CDR3 protein: ASSLGGAGETQY

clone size: NA
D gene: NA
V gene: TRBV10-3
CDR3 protein: AISETSGYT

clone size: NA
D gene: NA
V gene: TRBV28
CDR3 protein: ASSEVMSYEQY

clone size: NA
D gene: TRBD1
V gene: TRBV20-1
CDR3 protein: SGTGVNEQY

clone size: NA
D gene: TRBD1
V gene: TRBV19
CDR3 protein: ASGNRGNEQF

clone size: NA
D gene: TRBD1
V gene: TRBV2
CDR3 protein: ASTQTGAGNQPQH

clone size: NA
D gene: TRBD1
V gene: TRBV4-1
CDR3 protein: ASSQETGGRGYT

clone size: NA
D gene: TRBD2
V gene: TRBV14
CDR3 protein: ASSYLAGGSVYEQY

clone size: few
D gene: NA
V gene: TRBV5-6
CDR3 protein: ASSRQGNYGYT

clone size: NA
D gene: NA
V gene: TRBV6-1
CDR3 protein: ASTRNTEAF

clone size: NA
D gene: TRBD2
V gene: TRBV10-3
CDR3 protein: AISEWSGGDETQY

clone size: NA
D gene: NA
V gene: TRBV7-8
CDR3 protein: ASSLQPISATSSYEQY

clone size: NA
D gene: NA
V gene: TRBV2
CDR3 protein: ASSDRGTSPLH

clone size: NA
D gene: NA
V gene: TRBV28
CDR3 protein: ASRTAAGAVGEKLF

clone size: NA
D gene: TRBD1
V gene: TRBV7-3
CDR3 protein: ASRRDRGIPGELF

clone size: NA
D gene: NA
V gene: TRBV7-9
CDR3 protein: ASSYSPLGELF

clone size: NA
D gene: NA
V gene: TRBV6-5
CDR3 protein: ASRTTGSSGNTIY

clone size: NA
D gene: NA
V gene: TRBV2
CDR3 protein: ASSDGRGYYGYT

clone size: NA
D gene: NA
V gene: TRBV6-1
CDR3 protein: ASSEAEIAYQETQY

clone size: NA
D gene: NA
V gene: TRBV9
CDR3 protein: ASSPGLLPYEQY

clone size: NA
D gene: NA
V gene: TRBV28
CDR3 protein: ASRAVGGSKPQH